Only a few counts were recorded for the clone carrying this T cell receptor (beta chain). This sample is part of a study of control samples from healthy donors and cancer patients. CDR1 is MDHEN, CDR2 SYDVKM, per germline. The CDR3 extends over 15 amino acids. V was cut by 3 bases and J by 4 bases, with 10 bases left in between. Here immunoSEQ multiplex PCR was the method, and the copy in TCRdb shows in-frame clones only, minus some. The sample records approximately 90,000 clones, around four fifths being singletons. The TCR originated in a man aged 30 to 39 in good health. The sample was blood. The rearrangement links TRBV28 to TRBJ2-6; D uncertain. As DNA, the CDR3 is TGTGCCAGCAGTTTTACTCAGACGGGGGCCAACGTCCTGACTTTC. This codes for CASSFTQTGANVLTF.